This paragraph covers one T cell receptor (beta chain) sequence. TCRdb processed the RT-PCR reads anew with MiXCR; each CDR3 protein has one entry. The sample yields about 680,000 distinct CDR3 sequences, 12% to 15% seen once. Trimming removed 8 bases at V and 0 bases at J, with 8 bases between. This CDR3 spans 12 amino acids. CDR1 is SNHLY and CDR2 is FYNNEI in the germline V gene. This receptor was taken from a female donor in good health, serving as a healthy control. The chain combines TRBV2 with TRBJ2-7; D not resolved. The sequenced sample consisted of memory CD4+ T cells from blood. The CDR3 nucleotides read TGTGCCAGCCATATTGACTCCTACGAGCAGTACTTC. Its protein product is CASHIDSYEQYF.